This T cell receptor (beta chain) was sequenced for a study of blood T cell repertoires in COVID-19. The wider study: COVID-19 samples from acute and convalescent phases originated in the United States, Italy and Spain. T cells, B-cell-depleted T cells, or PBMCs provided the cDNA or gDNA that served as material.

This CDR3 region has 15 residues. The V gene end was trimmed by 1 base and the J gene end by 5 bases; junction bases not matched to a gene: 8. Germline V gene sequence: CDR1 SGHRS, CDR2 YFSETQ. This clone was counted a few times. Original analysis: Scientists estimated how many nucleated cells there were by amplifying reference gene primers. Assay used: immunoSEQ multiplex PCR; TCRdb lists only in-frame clones, some missing. V, J and clone size were drawn from that table, and D and trimming were deduced from the DNA. The sample has tens of thousands of clones; around 86% are singletons. This chain links TRBV5-1 with TRBJ1-2; the match to TRBD1 covers 7 bases. The source is a human donor with acute or convalescent COVID-19. The donor label of this sample is uncertain. Sequenced sample: peripheral blood. CDR3 in DNA: TGCGCCAGCAGCTTGATCGCAGGGGGAGAGTATGGCTACACCTTC. Its protein product is CASSLIAGGEYGYTF. The full variable domain, rest sourced from reference TRBV5-1 and TRBJ1-2, is KAGVTQTPRYLIKTRGQQVTLSCSPISGHRSVSWYQQTPGQGLQFLFEYFSETQRNKGNFPGRFSGRQFSNSRSEMNVSTLELGDSALYLCASSLIAGGEYGYTFGSGTRLTVV.